The sequence of this T cell receptor (beta chain) was determined in a study of shared clonotypes between healthy human individuals. On the study more broadly: Used for every donor were three CD4 naive, three CD4 memory, two CD8 naive and one CD8 memory plate.

A 200 ng quantity of DNA, some 30,000 T cell genomes, went into the sorted-subset replicate PCRs. The protocol was immunoSEQ multiplex PCR, while the TCRdb copy is restricted to in-frame clones and leaves out a portion. This repertoire shows about 1.5 million clones, around 98% found once; its top ten account for 0.4% to 0.45%. Study findings and constraints: Compared with clonotypes that all four donors shared, non-shared clonotypes had lower generation probabilities.

The count of this clone is one. The antigen is unknown. The CDR3 has 13 amino acids. This TCR was sampled from a man aged 25-45 years in good health. Sequencing was carried out using naive CD4+ T cells sorted from blood. Subset reported: CD45RA+ positively selected. The chain joins TRBV21-1 to TRBJ2-1; TRBD2, the table's D call, was not compared with the DNA. TRBV21-1 is a pseudogene locus. The CDR3 sequence: CASTGTSGNEQFF. The CDR3 nucleotides are TGTGCCAGCACTGGAACTAGCGGCAATGAGCAGTTCTTC.